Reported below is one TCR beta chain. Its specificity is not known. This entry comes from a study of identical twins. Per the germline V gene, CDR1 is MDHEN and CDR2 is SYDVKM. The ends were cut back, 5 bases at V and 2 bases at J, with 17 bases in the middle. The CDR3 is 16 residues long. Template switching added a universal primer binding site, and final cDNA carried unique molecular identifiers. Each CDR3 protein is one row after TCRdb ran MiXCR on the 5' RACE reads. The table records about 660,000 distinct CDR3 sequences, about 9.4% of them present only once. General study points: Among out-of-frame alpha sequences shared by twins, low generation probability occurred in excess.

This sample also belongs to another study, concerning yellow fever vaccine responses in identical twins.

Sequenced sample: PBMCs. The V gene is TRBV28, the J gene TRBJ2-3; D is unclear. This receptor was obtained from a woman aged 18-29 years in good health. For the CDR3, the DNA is TGTGCCAGCAGTCACCAATCAAATGACCCCACAGATACGCAGTATTTT. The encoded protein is CASSHQSNDPTDTQYF.